These 8 T cell receptor beta chains were sequenced from one sample in a study of OX40 agonist ivuxolimab in advanced cancers. The library was made by the immunoSEQ multiplex PCR assay. Entries here come from immuneACCESS through TCRdb and include only in-frame sequences with V and J called. Some clones fail to appear in such tables; in the studies checked, an unresolved V gene covers under half of the shortfall, and the cause of the remainder is unknown. Recorded for this sample are 75,000 to 90,000 clones; approximately 90% of them occurred a single time. The biggest ten clones account for more than 0.95% of the sample. Specimen: CD4+ or CD8+ T cells sorted from blood, collected in a trial of the OX40 agonist ivuxolimab. Receptor source: an adult with an advanced solid tumor such as melanoma, head and neck, liver or kidney cancer.

V gene TRBV4-2 combines with J gene TRBJ2-5; TRBD1 or TRBD2 may be the D gene (6 bases each). Trimming cost V 3 bases and J 5 bases, with 13 bases left between them. The germline V gene encodes CDR1 LGHNA and CDR2 YNFKEQ. This CDR3 comprises 14 residues. The CDR3 reads CASSQKGGDETQYF. CDR3 DNA sequence: TGTGCCAGCAGCCAGAAGGGGGGAGACGAGACCCAGTACTTC.

The chain is built from TRBV2 and TRBJ2-7; 9 nucleotides align to TRBD1. CDR3 length equals 14 residues. With 5 bases clipped from V and 4 bases from J, the junction kept 6 bases outside the gene matches. Germline values: CDR1 SNHLY, CDR2 FYNNEI. The CDR3 protein is CASSPGQGSYEQYF. The CDR3 DNA sequence: TGTGCCAGCAGTCCGGGACAGGGTAGTTACGAGCAGTACTTC.

The chain carries TRBV4-2 and TRBJ1-1; TRBD1 matches at 10 bases. V was clipped by 6 bases and J by 1 base; unmatched bases: 5. The germline V gene has CDR1 LGHNA and CDR2 YNFKEQ. This CDR3 contains 15 residues. The CDR3 reads CASRPWDRGNTEAFF. CDR3 in DNA: TGTGCCAGCAGACCTTGGGACAGGGGGAACACTGAAGCTTTCTTT.

The rearrangement uses TRBV5-1 and TRBJ1-4, with D possibly being TRBD1 (5 bases). The CDR3 totals 15 residues. Trimming removed 2 bases at V and 7 bases at J, with 15 bases between. Germline lookup yields CDR1 SGHRS and CDR2 YFSETQ. CDR3 in DNA: TGCGCCAGCAGCTTTAGTGGGGGGAAGGGTGAAAAACTGTTTTTT. It is translated as CASSFSGGKGEKLFF.

In this sample, this clone turned up a few times. V and J are TRBV6-1 and TRBJ1-5; possibly TRBD1 for D (5 bases). Germline V gives CDR1 MNHNS, CDR2 SASEGT. V dropped 7 bases and J dropped 7 bases, with 11 bases sitting between them. This CDR3 region has 12 residues. CDR3 residues: CASTSGKQPQHF. The DNA of the CDR3 is TGTGCCAGCACCTCAGGGAAACAGCCCCAGCATTTT.

The chain is built from TRBV7-9 and TRBJ1-4; tentatively, D is TRBD1 (6 bases). Germline assignment: CDR1 SEHNR and CDR2 FQNEAQ (reference sequence). Trimming took 5 bases from V and 3 from J, leaving 13 bases between them. The CDR3 spans 15 residues. CDR3 in DNA: TGTGCCAGCAGCCCGTCACAGGGCGCTAATGAAAAACTGTTTTTT. Protein product: CASSPSQGANEKLFF.

V is TRBV6-5 and J is TRBJ2-7; D ambiguous. The CDR3 is 14 residues long. V was cut by 2 bases and J by 2 bases, with 10 bases left in between. The V gene's germline CDR1 is MNHEY and CDR2 SVGAGI. The CDR3 region is CASSYRFRTYEQYF. CDR3 nucleotide sequence: TGTGCCAGCAGTTACAGATTTCGTACCTACGAGCAGTACTTC.

The J gene is TRBJ2-3, the V gene TRBV14; a weak D match, TRBD2 (5 bases). The germline V gene encodes CDR1 SGHDN and CDR2 FVKESK. Between the trimmed V and J ends, which lost 3 bases and 1 base, there was a span of 5 bases. This CDR3 spans 13 amino acids. The CDR3 DNA follows: TGTGCCAGCAGCCACGGGGGCACAGATACGCAGTATTTT. It yields the protein CASSHGGTDTQYF.